This T cell receptor (beta chain) was sequenced for a study of identical twins. CDR1 and CDR2 (germline): SGHTA, FQGNSA. The J segment lost 2 bases and the V segment lost 5 bases, leaving 10 bases of the junction unmatched. CDR3 length: 16 amino acids. Using its own MiXCR run on the 5' RACE reads, TCRdb lists one record per CDR3 protein. The table shows a few hundred thousand distinct CDR3 sequences, with approximately 10% occurring only once. These data also featured in a second study, about yellow fever vaccine responses in identical twins.

The chain joins TRBV7-2 to TRBJ2-7, with 9 bases aligning to TRBD2. Source material: PBMCs. This receptor was identified in a young woman in good health. The CDR3 region is CASSKHRLADTYEQYF. The CDR3 DNA follows: TGTGCCAGCAGCAAACACCGACTAGCGGATACCTACGAGCAGTACTTC. The complete variable domain, with remaining parts taken from reference TRBV7-2 and TRBJ2-7, reads GAGVSQSPSNKVTEKGKDVELRCDPISGHTALYWYRQSLGQGLEFLIYFQGNSAPDKSGLPSDRFSAERTGGSVSTLTIQRTQQEDSAVYLCASSKHRLADTYEQYFGPGTRLTVT.